Following are 9 T cell receptor beta chains from one sample sequenced in a study of human CD8 memory T cell subsets. A UMI-labeled 5' RACE approach was the method that produced the TCR beta libraries. TCRdb derives one entry per CDR3 protein from the 5' RACE reads, leaving out DNA. Recorded for this sample: about 4,000 distinct CDR3 sequences. Sequencing was performed on CD8+ T cells from PBMCs. These receptors were taken from a human donor in good health.

The chain carries TRBV6-4 and TRBJ2-3; the TCRdb call, TRBD1, lacks DNA for checking. Looked up from germline, CDR1 is MRHNA and CDR2 is SNTAGT. The CDR3 has 15 amino acids. The CDR3 here is CASSDSTGEFGTQYF.

The gene calls are TRBV5-1 and TRBJ2-7; with no DNA, the TCRdb D assignment of TRBD1 cannot be verified. CDR3 length: 14 residues. From germline, CDR1 is SGHRS and CDR2 YFSETQ. CDR3 protein: CASSSPPSSYEQYF. Filled out from reference TRBV5-1 and TRBJ2-7, the complete variable domain reads KAGVTQTPRYLIKTRGQQVTLSCSPISGHRSVSWYQQTPGQGLQFLFEYFSETQRNKGNFPGRFSGRQFSNSRSEMNVSTLELGDSALYLCASSSPPSSYEQYFGPGTRLTVT.

By frequency, this clonotype registers medium-sized. The chain carries TRBV12-3 or TRBV12-4 and TRBJ2-7; there is no DNA to check the TCRdb D call of TRBD1. The CDR3 consists of 12 residues. Here the CDR3 reads CASSWDSYEQYF.

The gene calls are TRBV20-1 and TRBJ2-3; absent DNA, TCRdb's TRBD1 call cannot be checked. The germline gives CDR1 DFQATT, CDR2 SNEGSKA (reference sequence). There are 16 residues in the CDR3. The CDR3 loop is CSARDLERVSGNTQYF.

This chain uses TRBV27 with TRBJ2-3; TCRdb indicates TRBD1, and absent DNA this call remains unverified. Germline CDR1 reads MNHEY; CDR2 reads SMNVEV (reference sequence). The CDR3 sequence is 15 residues long. This CDR3 reads CASSLSGGLTDTQYF.

The gene calls are TRBV20-1 and TRBJ2-7. From germline, CDR1 is DFQATT and CDR2 SNEGSKA (reference sequence). The CDR3 has 14 residues. The chain's CDR3 is CSARDPEGLYEQYF.

The chain links TRBV9 to TRBJ2-2. The CDR3 runs to 17 residues. Germline V lookup: CDR1 SGDLS, CDR2 YYNGEE. CDR3 in amino acids: CASSDSSVYLNTGELFF.

The chain couples TRBV6-4 to TRBJ2-1; with no DNA, the TCRdb D assignment of TRBD2 cannot be verified. Looked up from germline, CDR1 is MRHNA and CDR2 is SNTAGT. The CDR3 totals 16 residues. The CDR3 loop is CASSERGTSGYNEQFF.

This chain links TRBV28 with TRBJ2-7; the D call of TRBD2 rests on TCRdb alone, since no DNA is present to check it. Germline V gene data show CDR1 as MDHEN and CDR2 as SYDVKM. The CDR3 totals 15 residues. The CDR3 is CASSFLAGPGIEQYF.